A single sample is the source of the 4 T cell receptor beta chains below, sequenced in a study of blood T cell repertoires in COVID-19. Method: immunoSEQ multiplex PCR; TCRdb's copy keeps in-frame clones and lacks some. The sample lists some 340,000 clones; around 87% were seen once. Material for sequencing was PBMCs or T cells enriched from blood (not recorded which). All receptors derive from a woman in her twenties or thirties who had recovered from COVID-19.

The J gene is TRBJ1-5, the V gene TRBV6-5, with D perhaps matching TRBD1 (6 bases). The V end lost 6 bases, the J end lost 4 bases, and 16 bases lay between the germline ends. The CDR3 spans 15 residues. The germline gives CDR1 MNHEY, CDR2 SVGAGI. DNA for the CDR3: TGTGCCAGCAGCCCCCCCACAGGGCCAAATCAGCCCCAGCATTTT. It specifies CASSPPTGPNQPQHF.

The CDR3 bases are TGTGCCAGCAGCCCCCCCAGGCTATCTGGGGCCAACGTCCTGACTTTC. This gives the protein CASSPPRLSGANVLTF. The rearrangement links TRBV14 to TRBJ2-6; no reliable D call. V was trimmed by 4 bases and J by 1 base, leaving 11 bases between them. This CDR3 has 16 amino acids. CDR1 is SGHDN, CDR2 FVKESK, per germline.

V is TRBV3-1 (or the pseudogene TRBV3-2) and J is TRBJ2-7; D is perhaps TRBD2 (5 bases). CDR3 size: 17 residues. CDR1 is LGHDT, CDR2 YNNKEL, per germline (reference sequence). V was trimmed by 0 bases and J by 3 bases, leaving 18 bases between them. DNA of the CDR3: TGTGCCAGCAGCCAAGATATGCCCGGGATGGGTCTCTACGAGCAGTACTTC. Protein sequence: CASSQDMPGMGLYEQYF.

The CDR3 DNA sequence: TGTGCCAGCAGCTTAGAGGGGACAGAATACAATGAGCAGTTCTTC. This encodes CASSLEGTEYNEQFF. This chain connects TRBV11-2 to TRBJ2-1; 7 bases align to TRBD1. The V gene's germline CDR1 is SGHAT and CDR2 FQNNGV. The CDR3 loop spans 15 amino acids. J gave up 4 bases and V 0 bases, and 3 bases lay outside the gene matches.